These T cell receptor beta chains were read from a single sample in a study of blood T cell repertoires in COVID-19. TCRdb keeps only in-frame clones here, not all; method: immunoSEQ multiplex PCR. The table lists 150,000 to 170,000 clones, roughly 85% of them singletons, with 8.3% in the top ten. Material for sequencing was peripheral blood. The receptors come from a woman in her fifties or sixties with COVID-19, enrolled during active disease. Each CDR3 is given with its conserved first and last residue. Fields, in order: J gene, CDR3 length, D gene, clone size, V gene, CDR3 DNA, CDR3 protein. The D gene is left open where the match is weak. A row's size may be missing; if present it is once, few, many or a size class.

>TRBJ1-1|15|NA|NA|TRBV6-5
TGTGCCAGCAGTTATAAAACCGGGTCGATCACTGAAGCTTTCTTT
CASSYKTGSITEAFF
>TRBJ1-2|15|TRBD1|NA|TRBV18
TGTGCCAGCTCACAGAGAACCGGGACAGGGGACGGCTACACCTTC
CASSQRTGTGDGYTF
>TRBJ1-4|16|TRBD1|once|TRBV28
TGTGCCAGCAGTTACCAGGGGGGCCCCACTAATGAAAAACTGTTTTTT
CASSYQGGPTNEKLFF
>TRBJ1-1|14|TRBD1|few|TRBV9
TGTGCCAGCAGCGTAAAGGGGGCGGACACTGAAGCTTTCTTT
CASSVKGADTEAFF
>TRBJ2-7|12|TRBD1|NA|TRBV30
TGTGCCCCGGACAGGGGTGGCTACGAGCAGTACTTC
CAPDRGGYEQYF
>TRBJ1-2|13|NA|NA|TRBV11-2
TGTGCCAGCAGCTTAGGCGGACAGTATGGCTACACCTTC
CASSLGGQYGYTF
>TRBJ1-2|12|NA|NA|TRBV12-3/TRBV12-4
TGTGCCAGCAGTTTTCAGGGTACTGGCTACACCTTC
CASSFQGTGYTF
>TRBJ1-6|15|NA|NA|TRBV27
TGTGCCAGTCGGCTTCGGGGCTCCTATAATTCACCCCTCCACTTT
CASRLRGSYNSPLHF
>TRBJ1-2|15|NA|NA|TRBV5-1
TGCGCCAGCAGCTTGTCTACGGGGACACACTATGGCTACACCTTC
CASSLSTGTHYGYTF
>TRBJ2-5|15|TRBD1|NA|TRBV5-1
TGCGCCAGCAGCCCCTTGGGACAGAGGCAAGAGACCCAGTACTTC
CASSPLGQRQETQYF
>TRBJ1-3|16|NA|many|TRBV5-1
TGCGCCAGCAGCCCGGAAGGGGGTATCTCTGGAAACACCATATATTTT
CASSPEGGISGNTIYF
>TRBJ1-1|15|NA|NA|TRBV5-1
TGCGCCAGCAGCTTTGATTCCCGAGGGAACACTGAAGCTTTCTTT
CASSFDSRGNTEAFF
>TRBJ1-6|15|NA|NA|TRBV6-4
TGTGCCAGCAGTGCCGAGACAGTGGCGAGTTCACCCCTCCACTTT
CASSAETVASSPLHF
>TRBJ1-1|14|TRBD1|few|TRBV10-3
TGTGCCATCAGGGAGACAGGGGGCATCACTGAAGCTTTCTTT
CAIRETGGITEAFF
>TRBJ2-5|13|NA|NA|TRBV19
TGTGCCAGTAGTCTGGCCGCTCCAGAGACCCAGTACTTC
CASSLAAPETQYF
>TRBJ1-2|16|NA|NA|TRBV5-1
TGCGCCAGCAGCTTGGTAGTAGCACAAGGTGGAGGTGGCTACACCTTC
CASSLVVAQGGGGYTF
>TRBJ1-5|14|NA|few|TRBV10-1
TGCGCCAGCAGTGAACAGGACGGCAATCAGCCCCAGCATTTT
CASSEQDGNQPQHF
>TRBJ1-2|14|TRBD1|NA|TRBV7-2
TGTGCCAGCAGCATTCCAGGGGGCGTGTATGGCTACACCTTC
CASSIPGGVYGYTF
>TRBJ1-6|15|TRBD1|NA|TRBV27
TGTGCCAGCAGACCGGACAGGACAAATAATTCACCCCTCCACTTT
CASRPDRTNNSPLHF
>TRBJ2-5|15|TRBD2|NA|TRBV5-4
TGTGCCAGCAGCTTTGCGGGGGGACCCCAAGAGACCCAGTACTTC
CASSFAGGPQETQYF
>TRBJ1-5|16|NA|few|TRBV21-1
TGTGCCAGCCGGGAAAACGACAGGGGAAGCAATCAGCCCCAGCATTTT
CASRENDRGSNQPQHF
>TRBJ1-1|15|NA|NA|TRBV7-8
TGTGCCAGCAGCTTATCCGGGACTCAGAACACTGAAGCTTTCTTT
CASSLSGTQNTEAFF
>TRBJ1-2|14|NA|NA|TRBV3-1/TRBV3-2
TGTGCCAGCAGCCAGGGGCGGCAAAGCTATGGCTACACCTTC
CASSQGRQSYGYTF
>TRBJ1-1|13|TRBD1|once|TRBV6-5
TGTGCCAGCAGCTCGGGACAGACCTTTGAAGCTTTCTTT
CASSSGQTFEAFF